This TCR beta chain derives from a study of T cells in Graves' hyperthyroidism and ophthalmopathy. About the study: At initial diagnosis, before any treatment had begun, peripheral blood was obtained.

The CDR3 has 11 residues. Germline CDR1 and CDR2: SQVTM and ANQGSEA. Trimming left V 7 bases short and J 8 bases short, with 12 bases between. This clonotype was detected only a few times. A lack of ophthalmopathy progression within 18 months defined stable Graves' hyperthyroidism. Diagnoses used clinical symptoms, serum thyroxine and TRAb, thyroid ultrasound and orbital computed tomography. This sample holds PBMCs from around 9.9 ml fresh peripheral blood. Amplified regions were TCR beta CDR3 sequences from RNA transcripts. During a first-round RT-PCR of the TCR CDR3, the HTBI primer set was used. TCRdb independently ran MiXCR on the multiplex PCR reads; one entry per CDR3 protein. Here the sample spans approximately 300,000 distinct CDR3 sequences, around 16% being singletons.

The sequenced sample was blood. The TCR comes from a man aged 30 to 39 with Graves' hyperthyroidism. The V gene is TRBV29-1, the J gene TRBJ2-4; D is possibly TRBD2 (6 bases). CDR3 DNA sequence: TGCAGCGGATGGACGGGGGACATTCAGTACTTC. It translates to CSGWTGDIQYF.